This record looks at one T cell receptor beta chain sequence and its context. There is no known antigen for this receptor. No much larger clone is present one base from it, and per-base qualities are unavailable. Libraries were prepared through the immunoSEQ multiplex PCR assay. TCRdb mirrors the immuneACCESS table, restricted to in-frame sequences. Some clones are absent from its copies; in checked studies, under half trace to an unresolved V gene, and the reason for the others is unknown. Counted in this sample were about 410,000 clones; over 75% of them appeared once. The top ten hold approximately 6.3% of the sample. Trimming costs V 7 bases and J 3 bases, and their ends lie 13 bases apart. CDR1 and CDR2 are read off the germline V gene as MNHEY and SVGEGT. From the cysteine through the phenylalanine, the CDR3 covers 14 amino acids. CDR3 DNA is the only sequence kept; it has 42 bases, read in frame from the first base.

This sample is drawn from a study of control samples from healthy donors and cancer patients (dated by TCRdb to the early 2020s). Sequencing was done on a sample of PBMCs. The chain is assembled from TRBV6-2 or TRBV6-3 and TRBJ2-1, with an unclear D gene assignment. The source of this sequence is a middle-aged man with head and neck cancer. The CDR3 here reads CASTPDLNYNEQFF. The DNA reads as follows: TGTGCCAGCACCCCCGATCTGAACTACAATGAGCAGTTCTTC.